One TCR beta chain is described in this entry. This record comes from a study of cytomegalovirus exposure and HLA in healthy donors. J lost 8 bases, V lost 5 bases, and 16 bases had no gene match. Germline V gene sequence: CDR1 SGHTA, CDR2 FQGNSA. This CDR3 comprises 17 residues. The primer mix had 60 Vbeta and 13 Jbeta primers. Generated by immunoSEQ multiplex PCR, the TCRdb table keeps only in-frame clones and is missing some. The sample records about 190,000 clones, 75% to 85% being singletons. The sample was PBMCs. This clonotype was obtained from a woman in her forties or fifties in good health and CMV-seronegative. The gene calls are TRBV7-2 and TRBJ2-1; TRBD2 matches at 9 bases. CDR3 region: CASSPPAGGPVKDEQFF. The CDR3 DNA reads TGTGCCAGCAGCCCCCCGGCGGGGGGGCCGGTTAAGGATGAGCAGTTCTTC.